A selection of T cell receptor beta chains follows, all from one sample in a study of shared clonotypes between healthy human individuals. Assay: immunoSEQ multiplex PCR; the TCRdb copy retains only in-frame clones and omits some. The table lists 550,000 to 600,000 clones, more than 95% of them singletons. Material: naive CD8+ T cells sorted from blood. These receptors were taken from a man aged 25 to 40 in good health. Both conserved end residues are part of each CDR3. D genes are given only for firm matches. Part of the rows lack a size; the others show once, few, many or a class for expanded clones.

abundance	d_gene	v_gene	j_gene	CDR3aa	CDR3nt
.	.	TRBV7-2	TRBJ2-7	CASSLTSGTLSASLYEQYF	TGTGCCAGCAGCTTAACCTCCGGGACCCTCTCTGCGAGCCTCTACGAGCAGTACTTC
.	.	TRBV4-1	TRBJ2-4	CASSHSTGTGYKNIQYF	TGCGCCAGCAGCCACTCAACAGGGACGGGGTACAAAAACATTCAGTACTTC
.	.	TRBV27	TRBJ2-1	CASSLSKGSLDNEQFF	TGTGCCAGCAGTTTATCGAAGGGATCTTTAGACAATGAGCAGTTCTTC
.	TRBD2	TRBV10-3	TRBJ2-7	CAISGTSNRGEQYF	TGTGCCATCAGTGGGACTAGCAATCGGGGCGAGCAGTACTTC
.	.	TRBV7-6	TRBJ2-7	CASSLDITYEQYF	TGTGCCAGCAGCTTAGACATTACCTACGAGCAGTACTTC
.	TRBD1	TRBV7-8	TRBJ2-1	CASSRGTGSYNEQFF	TGTGCCAGCTCCAGGGGGACCGGATCCTACAATGAGCAGTTCTTC
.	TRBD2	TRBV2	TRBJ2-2	CASRDTSGSMAGELFF	TGTGCCAGCAGGGATACTAGCGGGAGTATGGCCGGGGAGCTGTTTTTT
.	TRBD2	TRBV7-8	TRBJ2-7	CASSLQREPYEQYF	TGTGCCAGCAGCCTTCAGCGGGAACCCTACGAGCAGTACTTC
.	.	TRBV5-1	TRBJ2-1	CASSSGESSYNEQFF	TGCGCCAGCAGCTCCGGAGAGAGCTCCTACAATGAGCAGTTCTTC
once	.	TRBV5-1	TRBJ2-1	CASSLGTDYNEQFF	TGCGCCAGCAGCTTGGGGACGGATTACAATGAGCAGTTCTTC
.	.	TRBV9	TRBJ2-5	CASSVAGHLELTQYF	TGTGCCAGCAGCGTAGCCGGTCACTTGGAGCTGACCCAGTACTTC
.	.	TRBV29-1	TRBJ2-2	CSVDITNTGELFF	TGCAGCGTGGATATAACGAACACCGGGGAGCTGTTTTTT
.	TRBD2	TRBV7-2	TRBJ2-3	CASSSGLAMVDTQYF	TGTGCCAGCAGCTCAGGACTAGCTATGGTAGATACGCAGTATTTT
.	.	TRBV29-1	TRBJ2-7	CSVSVITYEQYF	TGCAGCGTTTCCGTAATTACATACGAGCAGTACTTC
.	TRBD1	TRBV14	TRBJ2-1	CASGRRDRGNEQFF	TGTGCCAGCGGACGAAGGGACAGAGGAAATGAGCAGTTCTTC
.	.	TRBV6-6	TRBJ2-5	CAVSGGYHQETQYF	TGTGCCGTGTCAGGGGGGTATCATCAAGAGACCCAGTACTTC